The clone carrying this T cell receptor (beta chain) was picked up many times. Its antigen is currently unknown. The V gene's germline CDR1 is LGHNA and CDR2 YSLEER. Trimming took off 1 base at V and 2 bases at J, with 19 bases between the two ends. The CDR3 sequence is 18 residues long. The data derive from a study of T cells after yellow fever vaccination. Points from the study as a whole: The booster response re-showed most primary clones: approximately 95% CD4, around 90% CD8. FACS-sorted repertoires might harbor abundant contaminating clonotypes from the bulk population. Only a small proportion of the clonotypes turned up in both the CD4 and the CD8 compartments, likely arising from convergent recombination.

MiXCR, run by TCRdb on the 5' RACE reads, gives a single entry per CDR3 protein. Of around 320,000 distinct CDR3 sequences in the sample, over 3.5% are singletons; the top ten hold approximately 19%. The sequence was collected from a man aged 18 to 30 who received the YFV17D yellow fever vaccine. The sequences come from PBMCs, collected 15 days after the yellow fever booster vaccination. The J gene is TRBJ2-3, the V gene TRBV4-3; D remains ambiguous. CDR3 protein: CASSQARMDGRNTDTQYF. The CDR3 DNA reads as TGCGCCAGCAGCCAAGCGAGAATGGACGGACGTAACACAGATACGCAGTATTTT.